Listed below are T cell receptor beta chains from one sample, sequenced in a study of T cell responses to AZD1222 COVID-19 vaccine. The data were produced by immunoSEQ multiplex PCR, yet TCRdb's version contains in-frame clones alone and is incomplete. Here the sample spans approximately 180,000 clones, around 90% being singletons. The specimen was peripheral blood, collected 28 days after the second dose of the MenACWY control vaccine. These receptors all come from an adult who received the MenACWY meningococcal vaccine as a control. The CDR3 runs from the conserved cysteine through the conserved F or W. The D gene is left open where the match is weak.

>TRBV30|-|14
CAWGSPSSTDTQYF
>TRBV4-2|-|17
CASSPNPSISYQETQYF
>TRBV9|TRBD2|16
CASSERLAGGIYEQYF
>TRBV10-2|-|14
CASSDRGPNEKLFF
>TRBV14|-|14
CASSPTGQGNEQFF
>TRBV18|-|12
CASSLDAYEAFF
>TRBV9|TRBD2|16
CASSVGPTSRSYEQYF
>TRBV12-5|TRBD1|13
CASGQGGREGYTF
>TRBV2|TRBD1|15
CASRPDRGSNQPQHF
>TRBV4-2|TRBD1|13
CASSQDRGGEAFF
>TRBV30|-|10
CAWIRTEAFF
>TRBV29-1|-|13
CSVDRALDYGYTF
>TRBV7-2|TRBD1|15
CASSLVGTDSYEQYF
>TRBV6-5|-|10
CAGTDTEAFF
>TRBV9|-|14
CASGRGGSTDTQYF
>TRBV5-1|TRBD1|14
CASSRDSFSYGYTF
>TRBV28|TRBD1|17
CASSSRDRRETNEKLFF
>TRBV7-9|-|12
CASSLVGERAFF
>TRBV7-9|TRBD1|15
CASSSPGQGNTEAFF
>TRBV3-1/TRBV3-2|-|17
CASRPRGRIHSNQPQHF
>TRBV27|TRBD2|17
CASSLLAGGTGANVLTF
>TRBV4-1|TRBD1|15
CASSQDLDRSQPQHF
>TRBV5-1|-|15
CASTSAAPTYNEQFF
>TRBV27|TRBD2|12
CASSSGGVEQYF
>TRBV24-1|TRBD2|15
CATSERGGRPYEQFF
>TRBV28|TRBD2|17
CASSSPGLAGVVGELFF
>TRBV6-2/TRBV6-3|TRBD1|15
CASSFGTEGGMPQHF
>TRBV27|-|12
CASSFLGTEAFF
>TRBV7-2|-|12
CASSLRHYEQYF
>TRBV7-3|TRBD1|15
CASSSGTAGTGELFF
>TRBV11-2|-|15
CASSLGSGVTYEQYF
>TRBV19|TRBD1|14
CASVGQGAPYEQYF
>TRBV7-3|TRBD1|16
CASSSGQRGSTDTQYF
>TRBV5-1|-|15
CASSRGIAGNQPQHF
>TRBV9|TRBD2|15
CASSVVAGGYNEQFF
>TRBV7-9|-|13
CASTKGRNQPQHF
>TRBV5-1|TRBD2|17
CASSSGLEVSSYNEQFF
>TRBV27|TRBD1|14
CASRQQGAREKLFF
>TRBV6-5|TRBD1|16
CASSYPGTGLGNEQFF
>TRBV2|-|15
CASSADRSSGNTIYF
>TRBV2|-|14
CASSGEGKAQPQHF
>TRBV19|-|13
CASSYRGGDTQYF
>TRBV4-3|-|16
CASSQGRGGRGAEQYF
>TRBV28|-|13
CASSPGGSYEQYF
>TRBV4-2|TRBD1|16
CASSQDSGGAGQPQHF
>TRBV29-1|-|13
CSVGVGLDTEAFF
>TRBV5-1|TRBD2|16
CASSLARGTTSYEQYF
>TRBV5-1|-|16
CASSAEWGTNTGELFF
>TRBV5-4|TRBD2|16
CASSPEMAGAYNEQFF
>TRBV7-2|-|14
CASSFTGLNTEAFF
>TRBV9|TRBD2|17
CASSPPRREGLIGELFF
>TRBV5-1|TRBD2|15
CASSFRREGTGELFF
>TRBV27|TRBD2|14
CASRDSGRVDTQYF
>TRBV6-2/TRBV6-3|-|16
CASSLDGLAFINEQYF